This TCR beta chain was sequenced for a study of blood T cell repertoires in COVID-19. This CDR3 is 12 amino acids long. V was cut by 4 bases and J by 7 bases, with 10 bases left in between. TCRdb's copy holds only in-frame clones and misses some; the assay was immunoSEQ multiplex PCR. Of about 250,000 clones in the sample, about 85% were seen once. V and J are TRBV12-3 or TRBV12-4 and TRBJ1-2; possible D gene TRBD1, 5 bases. This TCR was recovered from a woman aged 45-60 years who had been exposed to COVID-19. What was sequenced was PBMCs or T cells enriched from blood (not recorded which). The CDR3 coding sequence is TGTGCCAGCAGTTCAGGGTCCGCTGGCTACACCTTC. Its protein is CASSSGSAGYTF.